This T cell receptor (beta chain) was profiled in a study of PD-1 blockade in mismatch repair-deficient tumors. Study results and caveats: Tumor-resident clones, often undetectable pretreatment in blood, expanded then contracted after pembrolizumab.

The table came from immunoSEQ multiplex PCR; TCRdb's copy has only in-frame clones and leaves some out. The profile shows 40,000 to 60,000 clones, around 77% of them singletons. Trimming left V 6 bases short and J 6 bases short, with 17 bases between. CDR1 and CDR2 (germline): SQVTM, ANQGSEA. The CDR3 is 13 residues long. A few pembrolizumab responders had their TCRs sequenced. As for this clone: Its antigen is undetermined.

The chain combines TRBV29-1 with TRBJ1-1; D perhaps matches TRBD1 (5 bases). The source material was PBMCs, sampled before pembrolizumab treatment. This clonotype was sampled from an adult with mismatch repair-deficient cancer. The CDR3 DNA reads as TGCAGCGTAACCCGGGACTTAGCCCCTGAAGCTTTCTTT. Translating it yields CSVTRDLAPEAFF.